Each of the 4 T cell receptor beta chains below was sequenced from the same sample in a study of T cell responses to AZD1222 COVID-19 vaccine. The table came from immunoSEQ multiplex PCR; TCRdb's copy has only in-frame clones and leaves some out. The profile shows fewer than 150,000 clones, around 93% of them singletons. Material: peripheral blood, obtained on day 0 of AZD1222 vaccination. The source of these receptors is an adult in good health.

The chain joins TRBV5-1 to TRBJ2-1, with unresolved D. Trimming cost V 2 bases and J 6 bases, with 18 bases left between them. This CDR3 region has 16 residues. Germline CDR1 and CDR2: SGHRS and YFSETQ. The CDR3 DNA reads TGCGCCAGCAGCTTCTTTACAAGTAGCCGATTCAATGAGCAGTTCTTC. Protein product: CASSFFTSSRFNEQFF.

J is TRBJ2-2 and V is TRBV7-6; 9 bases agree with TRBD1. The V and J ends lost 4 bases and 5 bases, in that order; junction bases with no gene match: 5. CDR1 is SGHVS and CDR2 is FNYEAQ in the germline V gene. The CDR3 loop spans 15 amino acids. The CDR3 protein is CASSWGQGGTGELFF. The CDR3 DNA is TGTGCCAGCAGCTGGGGACAGGGTGGGACCGGGGAGCTGTTTTTT.

CDR3 in amino acids: CASSYPMGPEAFF. The CDR3 DNA sequence: TGTGCCAGCAGTTACCCGATGGGCCCGGAAGCTTTCTTT. The rearrangement uses TRBV6-2 or TRBV6-3 and TRBJ1-1; D uncertain. This CDR3 is 13 amino acids long. The V gene's germline CDR1 is MNHEY and CDR2 SVGEGT. Trimming took 2 bases from V and 8 from J, leaving 12 bases between them.

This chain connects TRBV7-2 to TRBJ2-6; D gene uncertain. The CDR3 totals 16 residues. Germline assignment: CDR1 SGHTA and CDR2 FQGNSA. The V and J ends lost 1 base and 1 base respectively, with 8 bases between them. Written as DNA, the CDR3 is TGTGCCAGCAGCTTAGGACGGTCATCTGGGGCCAACGTCCTGACTTTC. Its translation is CASSLGRSSGANVLTF.